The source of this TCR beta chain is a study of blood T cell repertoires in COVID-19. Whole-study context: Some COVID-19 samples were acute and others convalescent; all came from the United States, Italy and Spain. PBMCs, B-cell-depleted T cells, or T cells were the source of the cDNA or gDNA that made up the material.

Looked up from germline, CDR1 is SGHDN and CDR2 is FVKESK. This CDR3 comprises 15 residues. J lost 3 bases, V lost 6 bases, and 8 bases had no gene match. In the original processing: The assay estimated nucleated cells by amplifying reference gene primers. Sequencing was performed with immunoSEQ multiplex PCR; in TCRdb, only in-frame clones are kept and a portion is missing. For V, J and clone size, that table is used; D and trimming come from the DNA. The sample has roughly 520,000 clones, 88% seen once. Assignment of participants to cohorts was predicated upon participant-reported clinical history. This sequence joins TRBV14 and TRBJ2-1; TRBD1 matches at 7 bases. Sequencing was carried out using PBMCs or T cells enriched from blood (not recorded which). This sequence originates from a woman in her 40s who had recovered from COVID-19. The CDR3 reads CASSKGGAIYNEQFF. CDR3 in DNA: TGTGCCAGCAGTAAAGGGGGCGCGATCTACAATGAGCAGTTCTTC.